This T cell receptor (beta chain) originates from a study of blood T cells in healthy people across ages. CDR1 is KGHDR and CDR2 is SFDVKD in the germline V gene. This CDR3 is 13 amino acids long. V lost 0 bases, J lost 0 bases, and 2 bases lay in between. Study observations and caveats: Older age went with lower TCR beta diversity per million T cells, in a roughly linear way. The study could not conclusively compare naive and antigen-experienced cells, given its unsorted PBMCs. The authors considered diversity estimates from one million T cells to be underestimates.

Primed by a sample-barcoded 5' primer and a J-beta primer mix, a second PCR proceeded for roughly 6 to 12 cycles. TCRdb itself ran the 5' RACE reads through MiXCR, one entry per CDR3 protein. The sample has over a million distinct CDR3 sequences, roughly 59% seen once. As to this clonotype: Its antigen is still unknown.

The V and J genes are TRBV24-1 and TRBJ2-7; no clear D. Material: blood. The receptor was isolated from a young man in good health. The CDR3 nucleotides are TGTGCCACCAGTGATTTGGTCTCCTACGAGCAGTACTTC. Protein product: CATSDLVSYEQYF.